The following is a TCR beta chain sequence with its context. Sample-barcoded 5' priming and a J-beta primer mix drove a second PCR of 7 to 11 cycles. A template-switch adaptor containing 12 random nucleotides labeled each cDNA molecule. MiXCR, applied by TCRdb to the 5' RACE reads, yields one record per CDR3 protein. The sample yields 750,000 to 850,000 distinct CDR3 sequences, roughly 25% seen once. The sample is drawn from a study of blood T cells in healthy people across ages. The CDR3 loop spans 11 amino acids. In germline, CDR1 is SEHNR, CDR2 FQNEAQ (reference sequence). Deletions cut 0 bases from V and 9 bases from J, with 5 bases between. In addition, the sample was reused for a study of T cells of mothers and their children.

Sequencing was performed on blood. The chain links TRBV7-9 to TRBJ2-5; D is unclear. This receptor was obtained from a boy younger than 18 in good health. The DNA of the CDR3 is TGTGCCAGCAGCTTAGCAGTGGCCCAGTACTTC. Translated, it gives CASSLAVAQYF.